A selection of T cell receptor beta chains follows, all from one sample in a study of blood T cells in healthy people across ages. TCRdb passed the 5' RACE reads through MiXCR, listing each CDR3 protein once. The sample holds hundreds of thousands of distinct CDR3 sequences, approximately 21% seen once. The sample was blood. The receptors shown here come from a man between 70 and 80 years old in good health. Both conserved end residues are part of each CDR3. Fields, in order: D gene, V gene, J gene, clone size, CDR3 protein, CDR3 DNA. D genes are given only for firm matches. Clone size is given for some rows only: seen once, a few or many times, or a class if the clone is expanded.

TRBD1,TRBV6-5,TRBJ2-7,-,CASRARTGQTYEQYF,TGTGCCAGCAGGGCCAGGACAGGGCAAACCTACGAGCAGTACTTC
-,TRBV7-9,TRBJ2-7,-,CASSHGQASSYEQYF,TGTGCCAGCAGTCACGGGCAGGCGTCCTCCTACGAGCAGTACTTC
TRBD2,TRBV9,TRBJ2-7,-,CASSVGNSGSLGEQYF,TGTGCCAGCAGCGTAGGCAATAGCGGGAGTTTGGGGGAGCAGTACTTC
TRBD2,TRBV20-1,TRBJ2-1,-,CSAIALPLAGDRYNEQFF,TGCAGTGCCATAGCCCTCCCACTAGCGGGAGACCGGTACAATGAGCAGTTCTTC
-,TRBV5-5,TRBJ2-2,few,CASSLWGYTGELFF,TGTGCCAGCAGCTTGTGGGGTTACACCGGGGAGCTGTTTTTT
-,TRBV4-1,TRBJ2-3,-,CASSQEDPGTDTQYF,TGCGCCAGCAGCCAAGAGGATCCAGGGACAGATACGCAGTATTTT
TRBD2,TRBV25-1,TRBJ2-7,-,CASSEKFSGAGRYEQYF,TGTGCCAGCAGTGAAAAGTTTAGCGGGGCCGGGCGGTACGAGCAGTACTTC
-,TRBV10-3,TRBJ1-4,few,CAISSDSATNEKLFF,TGTGCCATCAGTTCGGACAGTGCAACTAATGAAAAACTGTTTTTT
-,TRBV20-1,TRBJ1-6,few,CSARDRLINSPLHF,TGCAGTGCTAGAGACAGACTGATAAATTCACCCCTCCACTTT
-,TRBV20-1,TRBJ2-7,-,CSADDSYEQYF,TGCAGTGCTGATGACAGCTACGAGCAGTACTTC
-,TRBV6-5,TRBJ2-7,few,CASNHQREGYEQYF,TGTGCCAGCAACCACCAGAGGGAAGGGTACGAGCAGTACTTC
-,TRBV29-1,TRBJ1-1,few,CSVRGEQTNTEAFF,TGCAGCGTTCGGGGGGAACAGACTAACACTGAAGCTTTCTTT
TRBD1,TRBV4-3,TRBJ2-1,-,CASSQDLQGAPNEQFF,TGCGCCAGCAGCCAAGACCTTCAGGGGGCACCCAATGAGCAGTTCTTC
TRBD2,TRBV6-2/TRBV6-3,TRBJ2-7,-,CASSYIREGSYEQYF,TGTGCCAGCAGTTATATACGGGAGGGCTCCTACGAGCAGTACTTC
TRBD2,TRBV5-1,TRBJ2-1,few,CASSLVLLAGGRLDEQFF,TGCGCCAGCAGCTTGGTCCTATTAGCGGGGGGGCGTCTTGATGAGCAGTTCTTC